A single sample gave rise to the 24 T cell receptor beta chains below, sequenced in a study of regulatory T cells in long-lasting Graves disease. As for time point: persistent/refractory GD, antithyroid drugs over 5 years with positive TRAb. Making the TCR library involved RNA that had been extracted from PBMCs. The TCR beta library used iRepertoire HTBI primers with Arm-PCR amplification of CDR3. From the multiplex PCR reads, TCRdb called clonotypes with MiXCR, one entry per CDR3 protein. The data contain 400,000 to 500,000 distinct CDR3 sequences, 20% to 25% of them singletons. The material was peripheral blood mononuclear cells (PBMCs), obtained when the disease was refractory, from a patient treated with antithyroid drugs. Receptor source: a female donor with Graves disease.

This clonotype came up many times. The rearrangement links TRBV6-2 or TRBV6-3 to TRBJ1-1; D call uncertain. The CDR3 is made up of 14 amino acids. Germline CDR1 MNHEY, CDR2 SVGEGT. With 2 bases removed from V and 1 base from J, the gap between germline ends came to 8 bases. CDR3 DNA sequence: TGTGCCAGCAGTTACAGGGAAGGGAACACTGAAGCTTTCTTT. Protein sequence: CASSYREGNTEAFF.

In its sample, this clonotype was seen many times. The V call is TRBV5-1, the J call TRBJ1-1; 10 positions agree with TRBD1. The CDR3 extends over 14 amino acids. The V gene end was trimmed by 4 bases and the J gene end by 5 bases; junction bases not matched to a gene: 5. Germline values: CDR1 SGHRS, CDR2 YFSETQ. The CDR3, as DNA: TGCGCCAGCAGCCTGGAGGGACAGGGGACTGAAGCTTTCTTT. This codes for CASSLEGQGTEAFF.

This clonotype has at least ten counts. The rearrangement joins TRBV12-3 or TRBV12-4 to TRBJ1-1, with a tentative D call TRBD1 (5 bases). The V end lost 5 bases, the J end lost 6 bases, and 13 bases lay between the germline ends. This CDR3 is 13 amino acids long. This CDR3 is CASSPDRLSEAFF. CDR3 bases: TGTGCCAGCAGTCCCGACAGATTATCTGAAGCTTTCTTT.

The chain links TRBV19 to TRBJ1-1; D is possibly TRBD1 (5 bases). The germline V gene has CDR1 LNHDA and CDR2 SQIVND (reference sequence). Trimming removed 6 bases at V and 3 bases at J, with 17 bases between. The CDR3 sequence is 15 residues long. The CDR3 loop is CASRGKGSMDTEAFF. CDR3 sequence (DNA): TGTGCCAGTAGAGGAAAGGGGAGCATGGACACTGAAGCTTTCTTT.

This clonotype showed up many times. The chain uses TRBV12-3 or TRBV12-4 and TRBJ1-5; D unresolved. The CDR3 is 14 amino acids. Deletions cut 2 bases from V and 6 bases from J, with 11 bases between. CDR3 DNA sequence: TGTGCCAGCAGTTTAAATACGGGAGTTCAGCCCCAGCATTTT. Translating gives CASSLNTGVQPQHF.

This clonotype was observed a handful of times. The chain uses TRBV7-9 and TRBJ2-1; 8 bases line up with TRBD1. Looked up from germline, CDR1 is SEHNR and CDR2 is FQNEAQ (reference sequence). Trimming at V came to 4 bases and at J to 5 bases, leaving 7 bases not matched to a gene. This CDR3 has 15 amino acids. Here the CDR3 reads CASSYQDRAHNEQFF. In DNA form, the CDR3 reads TGTGCCAGCAGCTATCAGGACAGGGCCCACAATGAGCAGTTCTTC.

CDR3 protein: CASSTGPPGPTDTQYF. The CDR3 DNA reads TGTGCCAGCAGCACCGGTCCTCCGGGGCCCACAGATACGCAGTATTTT. The chain uses TRBV2 and TRBJ2-3; perhaps D is TRBD1 or TRBD2 (5 bases each). V was trimmed by 6 bases and J by 2 bases, leaving 18 bases between them. The CDR3 runs 16 residues. Germline loops: CDR1 SNHLY, CDR2 FYNNEI.

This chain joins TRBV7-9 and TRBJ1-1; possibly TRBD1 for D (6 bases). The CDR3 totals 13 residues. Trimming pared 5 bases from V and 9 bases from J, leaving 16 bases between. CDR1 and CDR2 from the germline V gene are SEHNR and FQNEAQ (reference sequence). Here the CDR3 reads CASSRDNLRKAFF. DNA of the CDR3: TGTGCCAGCAGCCGGGACAACCTTCGGAAAGCTTTCTTT.

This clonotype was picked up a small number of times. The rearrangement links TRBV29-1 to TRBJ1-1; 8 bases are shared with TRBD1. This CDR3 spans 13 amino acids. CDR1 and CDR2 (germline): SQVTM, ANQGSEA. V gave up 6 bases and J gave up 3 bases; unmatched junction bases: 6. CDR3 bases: TGCAGCGTCCAAGTACAGGGGGACACTGAAGCTTTCTTT. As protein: CSVQVQGDTEAFF.

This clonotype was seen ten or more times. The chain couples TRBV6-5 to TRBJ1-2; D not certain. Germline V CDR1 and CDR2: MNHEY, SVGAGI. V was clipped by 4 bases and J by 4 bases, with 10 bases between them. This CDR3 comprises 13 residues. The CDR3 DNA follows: TGTGCCAGCAGTTCGATCAGCTTCTATGGCTACACCTTC. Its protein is CASSSISFYGYTF.

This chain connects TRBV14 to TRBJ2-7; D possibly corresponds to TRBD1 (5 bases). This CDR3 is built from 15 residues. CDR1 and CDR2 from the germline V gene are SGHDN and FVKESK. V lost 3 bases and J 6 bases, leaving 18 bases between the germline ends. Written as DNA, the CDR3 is TGTGCCAGCAGCCAGAGTTTAGGGGAAGTTGGCGAGCAGTACTTC. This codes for CASSQSLGEVGEQYF.

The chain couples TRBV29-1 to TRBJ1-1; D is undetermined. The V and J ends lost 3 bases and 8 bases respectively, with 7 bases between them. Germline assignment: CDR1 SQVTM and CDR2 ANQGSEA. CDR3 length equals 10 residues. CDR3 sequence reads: CSVDPREAFF. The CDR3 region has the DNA TGCAGCGTTGATCCCAGGGAAGCTTTCTTT.

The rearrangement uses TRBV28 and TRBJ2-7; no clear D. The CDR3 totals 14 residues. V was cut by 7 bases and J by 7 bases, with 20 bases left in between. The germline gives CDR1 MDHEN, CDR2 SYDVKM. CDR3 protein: CASNNLLILEEQYF. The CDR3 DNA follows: TGTGCCAGCAACAATCTCCTCATCCTGGAAGAGCAGTACTTC. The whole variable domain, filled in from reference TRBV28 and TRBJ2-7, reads DVKVTQSSRYLVKRTGEKVFLECVQDMDHENMFWYRQDPGLGLRLIYFSYDVKMKEKGDIPEGYSVSREKKERFSLILESASTNQTSMYLCASNNLLILEEQYFGPGTRLTVT.

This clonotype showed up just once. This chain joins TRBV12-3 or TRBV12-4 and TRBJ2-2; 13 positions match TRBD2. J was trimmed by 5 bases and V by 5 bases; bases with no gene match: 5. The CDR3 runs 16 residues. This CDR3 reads CASSPGLAGSTGELFF. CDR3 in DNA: TGTGCCAGCAGTCCGGGACTAGCGGGAAGTACCGGGGAGCTGTTTTTT.

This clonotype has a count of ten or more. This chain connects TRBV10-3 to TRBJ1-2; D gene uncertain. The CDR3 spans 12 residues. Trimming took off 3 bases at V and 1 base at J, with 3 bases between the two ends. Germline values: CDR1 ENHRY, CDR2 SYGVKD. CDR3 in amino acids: CAISDFNYGYTF. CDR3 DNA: TGTGCCATCAGTGACTTTAACTATGGCTACACCTTC.

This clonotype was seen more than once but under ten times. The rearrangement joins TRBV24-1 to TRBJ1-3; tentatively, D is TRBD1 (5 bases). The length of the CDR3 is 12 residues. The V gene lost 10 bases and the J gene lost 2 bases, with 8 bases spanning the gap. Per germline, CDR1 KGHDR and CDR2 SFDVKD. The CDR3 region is CATSGAGNTIYF. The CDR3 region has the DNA TGTGCCACTTCGGGGGCTGGAAACACCATATATTTT.

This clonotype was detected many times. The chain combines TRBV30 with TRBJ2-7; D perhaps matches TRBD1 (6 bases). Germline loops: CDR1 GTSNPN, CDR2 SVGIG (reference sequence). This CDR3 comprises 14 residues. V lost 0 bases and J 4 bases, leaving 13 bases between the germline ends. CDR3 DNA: TGTGCCTGGAGTGTCGGACAGATGCTTTACGAGCAGTACTTC. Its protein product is CAWSVGQMLYEQYF.

CDR3 region: CASSELRGSHEQYF. The CDR3 DNA is TGTGCCAGCAGTGAGCTGCGGGGCAGCCACGAGCAGTACTTC. The V and J genes are TRBV28 and TRBJ2-7, with a possible D match to TRBD2 (6 bases). The V gene lost 5 bases and the J gene lost 5 bases, with 16 bases spanning the gap. This CDR3 is 14 amino acids long. The V gene's germline CDR1 is MDHEN and CDR2 SYDVKM.

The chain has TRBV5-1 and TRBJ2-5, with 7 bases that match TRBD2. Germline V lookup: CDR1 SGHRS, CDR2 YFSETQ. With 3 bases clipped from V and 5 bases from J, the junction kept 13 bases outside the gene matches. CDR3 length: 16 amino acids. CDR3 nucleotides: TGCGCCAGCAGCTGGGGGGGGTTGGACCGGTCGGAGACCCAGTACTTC. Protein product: CASSWGGLDRSETQYF.

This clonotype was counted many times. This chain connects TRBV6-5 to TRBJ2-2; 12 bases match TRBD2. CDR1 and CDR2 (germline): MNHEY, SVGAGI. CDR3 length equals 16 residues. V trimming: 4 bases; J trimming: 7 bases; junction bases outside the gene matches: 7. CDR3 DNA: TGTGCCAGCAGTTCTCTAGCGGGAGGGTTTAACGGGGAGCTGTTTTTT. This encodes CASSSLAGGFNGELFF.

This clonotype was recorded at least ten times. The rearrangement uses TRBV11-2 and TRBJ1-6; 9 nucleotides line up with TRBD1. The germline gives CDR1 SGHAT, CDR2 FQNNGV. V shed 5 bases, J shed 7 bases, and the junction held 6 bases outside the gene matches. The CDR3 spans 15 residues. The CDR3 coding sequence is TGTGCCAGCAGCCCACGGACAGGGGCAAATTCACCCCTCCACTTT. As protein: CASSPRTGANSPLHF.

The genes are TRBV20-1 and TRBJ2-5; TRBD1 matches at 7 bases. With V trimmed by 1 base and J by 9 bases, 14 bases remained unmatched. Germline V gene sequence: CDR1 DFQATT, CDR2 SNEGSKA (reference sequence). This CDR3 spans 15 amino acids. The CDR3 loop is CSARGPRDSRGAQYF. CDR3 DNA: TGCAGTGCTAGAGGTCCCCGGGACAGCAGAGGGGCCCAGTACTTC.

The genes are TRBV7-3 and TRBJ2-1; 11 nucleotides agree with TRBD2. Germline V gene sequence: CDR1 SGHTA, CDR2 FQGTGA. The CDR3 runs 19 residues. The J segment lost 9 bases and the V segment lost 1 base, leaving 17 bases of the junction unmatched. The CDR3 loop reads CASSLRLAGPLSLLGEQFF. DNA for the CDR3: TGTGCCAGCAGCTTAAGACTAGCGGGACCCCTTTCCCTATTGGGTGAGCAGTTCTTC.

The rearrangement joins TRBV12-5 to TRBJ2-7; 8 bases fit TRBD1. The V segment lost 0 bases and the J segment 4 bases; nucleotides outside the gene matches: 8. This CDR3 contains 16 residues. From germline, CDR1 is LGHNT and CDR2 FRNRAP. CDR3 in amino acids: CASGLVTGTGPYEQYF. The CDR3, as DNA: TGTGCTAGTGGTTTGGTGACCGGGACAGGCCCTTACGAGCAGTACTTC.